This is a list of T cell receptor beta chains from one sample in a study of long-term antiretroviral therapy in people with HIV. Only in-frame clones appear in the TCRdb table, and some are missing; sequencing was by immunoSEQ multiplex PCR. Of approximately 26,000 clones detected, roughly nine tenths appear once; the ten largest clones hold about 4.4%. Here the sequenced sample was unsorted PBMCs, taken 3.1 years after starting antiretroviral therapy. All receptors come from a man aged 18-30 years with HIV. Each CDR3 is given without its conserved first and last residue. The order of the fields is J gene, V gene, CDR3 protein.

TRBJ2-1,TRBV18,ASSRGLANNEQF
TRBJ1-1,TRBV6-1,ASSVLGGGNTEAF
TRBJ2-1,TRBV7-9,ASSLAVLTNEQF
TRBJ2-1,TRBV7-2,ASSLASEQF
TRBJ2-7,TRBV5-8,ASSLKDTDYEQY
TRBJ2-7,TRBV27,ASSRRLNSYEQY
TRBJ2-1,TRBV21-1,ASSKASGNNEQF
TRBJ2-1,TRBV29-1,SGDRGGEQF
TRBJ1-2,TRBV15,ATSRDPEVSYT
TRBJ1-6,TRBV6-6,ASSYVEGSPLH
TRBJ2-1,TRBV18,ASSPRTGTGGEQF
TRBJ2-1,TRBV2,ASSERHSYNEQF
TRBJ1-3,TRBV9,ASSVAVRNTIY
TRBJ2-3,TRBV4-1,ASSQVGADADTQY
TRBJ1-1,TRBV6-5,ASSPGQGRPEAF
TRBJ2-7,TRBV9,ASSFLPETYEQY
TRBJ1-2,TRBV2,ASNRDRGRYGYT
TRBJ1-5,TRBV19,ASRGQGQPQH
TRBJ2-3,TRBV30,AWSSGTNTDTQY
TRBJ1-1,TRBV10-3,AIRETSTTTEAF
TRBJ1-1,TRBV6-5,ASTQGPGTEAF
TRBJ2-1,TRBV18,ASSRTGGDYNEQF
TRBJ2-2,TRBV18,ASSRTGSLTGELF
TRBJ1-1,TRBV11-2,ASSIQGLTEAF
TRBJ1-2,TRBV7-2,ASSFPGGGYT
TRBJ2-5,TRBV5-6,ASSSLGRSFETQY
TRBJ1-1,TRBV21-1,ASVGTANTEAF
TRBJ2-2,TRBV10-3,ATTAGGNTGELF
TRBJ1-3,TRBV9,ASSGGNSGNTIY
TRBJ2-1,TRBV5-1,ASSFLAGYYNEQF
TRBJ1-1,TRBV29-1,TGVVDTEAF
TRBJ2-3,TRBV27,ASSLFTGDTDTQY
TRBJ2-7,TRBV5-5,ASSLEGGDGVYEQY
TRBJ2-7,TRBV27,ASSPDRGAYEQY
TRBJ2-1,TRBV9,ASSRGGGGPYNEQF
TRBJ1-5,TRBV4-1,ASSQEGPPGGSNQPQH
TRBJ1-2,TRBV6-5,ASSRGATNYGYT
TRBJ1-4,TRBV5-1,ASSLGGPTKLF
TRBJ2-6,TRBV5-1,ASGTGETSGANVLT
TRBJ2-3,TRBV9,ASSVGAVDTQY
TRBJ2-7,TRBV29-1,SVVRGLEQY
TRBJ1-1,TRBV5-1,ASRAVEGNTEAF
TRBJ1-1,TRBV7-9,ASSENPGQGTTEAF
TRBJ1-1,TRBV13,ASSPGQIEAF
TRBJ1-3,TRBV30,AWIEGYWSGNTIY
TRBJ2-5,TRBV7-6,ASSLETAFQETQY
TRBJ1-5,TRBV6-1,ASSDGQGLNQPQH
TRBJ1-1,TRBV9,ASSPGTPRLGSEAF
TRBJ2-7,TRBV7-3,ASSSSSGRDEQY
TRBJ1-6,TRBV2,ASREDRASSYNSPLH
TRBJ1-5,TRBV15,ATSPAAGVSNQPQH
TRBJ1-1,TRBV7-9,ASSREGDTEAF